The 29 T cell receptor beta chains given below trace back to one sample, sequenced in a study of identical twins. TCRdb re-derived calls from the 5' RACE reads in MiXCR, one entry per CDR3 protein. The sample includes over 200,000 distinct CDR3 sequences, over 5.5% seen only once; the top ten take approximately 14%. These data also formed part of another study, on T cells expressing NK-cell markers.

The sequenced sample consisted of CD8+ T cells sorted from blood. The source is a woman under 30 in good health.

At least ten counts were recorded for this clonotype. The V and J genes are TRBV12-3 or TRBV12-4 and TRBJ2-3; D unresolved. Deletions cut 4 bases from V and 0 bases from J, with 17 bases between. This CDR3 region has 17 residues. The CDR3 is CASSWGFSSTSTDTQYF. Written as DNA, the CDR3 is TGTGCCAGCAGTTGGGGTTTTTCGAGCACAAGCACAGATACGCAGTATTTT.

This clonotype turned up a few times. V and J are TRBV12-3 or TRBV12-4 and TRBJ2-2, with D unresolved. Trimming took 5 bases from V and 6 from J, leaving 13 bases between them. This CDR3 region has 14 residues. CDR3 nucleotide sequence: TGTGCCAGCAGTCACCTAGGGTTCGCCGGGGAGCTGTTTTTT. It specifies CASSHLGFAGELFF.

This clonotype was found a few times. The CDR3 region has the DNA TGTGCCAGCAGTTCACCCCCCGGAGGACGGTGGAGCTATGGCTACACCTTC. Encoded protein: CASSSPPGGRWSYGYTF. The chain employs TRBV12-3 or TRBV12-4 and TRBJ1-2; unclear D gene. The length of the CDR3 is 17 residues. Trimming stripped 4 bases from V and 4 bases from J, with 22 bases between.

In this sample, this clonotype turned up a few times. This chain joins TRBV14 and TRBJ1-5; tentatively, D is TRBD1 (5 bases). This CDR3 is built from 13 residues. Germline-derived CDR1 and CDR2 are SGHDN and FVKESK. The CDR3 loop reads CDRAGVSNQPQHF. In nucleotides, the CDR3 is TGTGATAGGGCGGGGGTTAGCAATCAGCCCCAGCATTTT.

This clonotype was recorded at least ten times. The chain combines TRBV10-3 with TRBJ2-3, with 14 bases matching TRBD2. This CDR3 comprises 17 residues. The germline gives CDR1 ENHRY, CDR2 SYGVKD. V lost 7 bases and J lost 3; bases outside the gene matches: 9. This CDR3 reads CAITATSGGAGTDTQYF. In DNA, the CDR3 is TGTGCCATCACCGCGACTAGCGGGGGGGCCGGGACAGATACGCAGTATTTT.

This clonotype was detected many times. The chain uses TRBV5-6 and TRBJ2-7, with 8 bases aligning to TRBD1. Germline CDR1 is SGHDT and CDR2 is YYEEEE. CDR3 length equals 15 residues. V trimming: 0 bases; J trimming: 5 bases; junction bases outside the gene matches: 7. The CDR3: CASSLVSGGRHEQYF. CDR3 DNA: TGTGCCAGCAGCTTGGTGTCAGGGGGCCGACACGAGCAGTACTTC.

The chain employs TRBV14 and TRBJ1-2; 10 bases align to TRBD1. The CDR3 consists of 16 residues. Germline V gives CDR1 SGHDN, CDR2 FVKESK. The V segment lost 3 bases and the J segment 5 bases; nucleotides outside the gene matches: 9. The CDR3 bases are TGTGCCAGCAGCCAGGTACTGGGACAGGGGAATTATGGCTACACCTTC. This codes for CASSQVLGQGNYGYTF.

This chain links TRBV7-8 with TRBJ2-7; D perhaps matches TRBD2 (6 bases). V was shortened by 7 bases and J by 1 base, with 11 bases between the two germline ends. Germline loops: CDR1 SGHVS, CDR2 FQNEAQ. This CDR3 comprises 13 residues. The CDR3 sequence is CASTHGGSYEQYF. DNA for the CDR3: TGTGCCAGCACCCACGGGGGATCCTACGAGCAGTACTTC.

The rearrangement joins TRBV9 to TRBJ2-2; weak D call: TRBD2 (5 bases). Per germline, CDR1 SGDLS and CDR2 YYNGEE. V was shortened by 4 bases and J by 6 bases, with 13 bases between the two germline ends. The CDR3 contains 14 residues. CDR3 sequence: CASSPEGSPGELFF. For the CDR3, the DNA is TGTGCCAGCAGCCCTGAGGGATCCCCCGGGGAGCTGTTTTTT.

This clonotype was seen ten or more times. The rearrangement joins TRBV15 to TRBJ2-7; D is unresolved. CDR1 LNHNV and CDR2 YYDKDF come from the germline V gene (reference sequence). CDR3 length: 14 amino acids. V shed 3 bases and J shed 2 bases, with 11 bases lying between them. The CDR3 nucleotides are TGTGCCACCAGCAGTCCCTTCGCCACCTACGAGCAGTACTTC. Its translation: CATSSPFATYEQYF.

V usage is TRBV12-3 or TRBV12-4 and J usage is TRBJ1-2; TRBD1 is a possible D gene (5 bases). Trimming pared 6 bases from V and 4 bases from J, leaving 15 bases between. CDR3 length: 14 amino acids. The CDR3 DNA sequence: TGTGCCAGCAGGGGGCAACTAGAAGGCTATGGCTACACCTTC. Its translation is CASRGQLEGYGYTF.

The CDR3: CASTPGGTRYEQYF. DNA of the CDR3: TGCGCCAGCACCCCGGGCGGGACGCGCTACGAGCAGTACTTC. The chain is built from TRBV5-1 and TRBJ2-7; D perhaps matches TRBD2 (6 bases). CDR3 length equals 14 residues. The germline V gene encodes CDR1 SGHRS and CDR2 YFSETQ. Trimming took off 6 bases at V and 3 bases at J, with 16 bases between the two ends.

Only a few counts were recorded for this clonotype. The genes are TRBV9 and TRBJ1-2; 8 positions match TRBD1. The CDR3 loop spans 14 amino acids. V was pared by 3 bases and J by 6 bases, with 7 bases of the junction left unmatched. The V gene's germline CDR1 is SGDLS and CDR2 YYNGEE. The CDR3 DNA reads TGTGCCAGCAGCGAGGACAGGGAGAGTGATGGCTACACCTTC. Translation: CASSEDRESDGYTF. The complete variable domain, with remaining parts taken from reference TRBV9 and TRBJ1-2, reads DSGVTQTPKHLITATGQRVTLRCSPRSGDLSVYWYQQSLDQGLQFLIQYYNGEERAKGNILERFSAQQFPDLHSELNLSSLELGDSALYFCASSEDRESDGYTFGSGTRLTVV.

J is TRBJ2-7 and V is TRBV30; no definite D call. V shed 1 base and J shed 6 bases, with 7 bases lying between them. The CDR3 consists of 11 residues. Germline loops: CDR1 GTSNPN, CDR2 SVGIG (reference sequence). The CDR3, as DNA: TGTGCCTGGAGTGCGACGGCCGAGCAGTACTTC. Protein product: CAWSATAEQYF.

A few counts support this clonotype. The chain links TRBV12-3 or TRBV12-4 to TRBJ2-5, with D perhaps TRBD1 (6 bases). Trimming cost V 2 bases and J 5 bases, with 15 bases left between them. The CDR3 has 15 amino acids. CDR3 sequence: CASSLTGGGWETQYF. CDR3 in DNA: TGTGCCAGCAGTTTAACGGGTGGGGGCTGGGAGACCCAGTACTTC.

This clonotype has a count of ten or more. This CDR3 is CSASPLAGGPDQETQYF. Written as DNA, the CDR3 is TGCAGTGCTAGCCCCCTAGCGGGGGGGCCCGACCAAGAGACCCAGTACTTC. This chain links TRBV20-1 with TRBJ2-5; 12 bases map to TRBD2. V lost 3 bases and J lost 0; bases outside the gene matches: 8. This CDR3 is built from 17 residues. Per germline, CDR1 DFQATT and CDR2 SNEGSKA (reference sequence).

A few counts support this clonotype. This chain uses TRBV7-6 with TRBJ2-1, with 10 bases identical to TRBD2. The CDR3 is 14 residues long. J gave up 9 bases and V 3 bases, and 5 bases lay outside the gene matches. Germline V gene sequence: CDR1 SGHVS, CDR2 FNYEAQ. DNA of the CDR3: TGTGCCAGCAGCTTCGGGACTAGCGTAGGTGAGCAGTTCTTC. This encodes CASSFGTSVGEQFF.

The chain recombines TRBV6-2 or TRBV6-3 with TRBJ2-2; tentative D call: TRBD2 (6 bases). Germline loops: CDR1 MNHEY, CDR2 SVGEGT. Trimming took off 0 bases at V and 2 bases at J, with 25 bases between the two ends. This CDR3 is built from 21 residues. As DNA, the CDR3 is TGTGCCAGCAGTTACTCGACCGGACTTCGCGGGGTGCCGGGAAACACCGGGGAGCTGTTTTTT. Protein: CASSYSTGLRGVPGNTGELFF.

The chain employs TRBV7-2 and TRBJ2-7; D is possibly TRBD2 (6 bases). There are 14 residues in the CDR3. Germline values: CDR1 SGHTA, CDR2 FQGNSA. V was pared by 5 bases and J by 0 bases, with 11 bases between. The DNA for the CDR3 is TGTGCCAGCAGCAAAGCGGGTCTCTCCTACGAGCAGTACTTC. This sequence encodes CASSKAGLSYEQYF.

The table lists this clonotype with a few counts. This chain joins TRBV25-1 and TRBJ2-5, with a possible D match to TRBD2 (7 bases). Trimming cost V 4 bases and J 3 bases, with 18 bases left between them. Germline CDR1 and CDR2: MGHDK and SYGVNS. The CDR3 runs 16 residues. This CDR3 is CASSADPTGREETQYF. CDR3 nucleotide sequence: TGTGCCAGCAGTGCCGACCCCACAGGGAGGGAAGAGACCCAGTACTTC.

This chain joins TRBV29-1 and TRBJ2-3, with D perhaps matching TRBD2 (6 bases). The CDR3 consists of 13 residues. Germline CDR1 is SQVTM and CDR2 is ANQGSEA. V was pared by 1 base and J by 11 bases, with 16 bases between. The CDR3 DNA is TGCAGCGTTGAAGTCGCGGGACCCCGGGTGCAGTATTTT. Translated: CSVEVAGPRVQYF.

This clonotype was seen only a few times. One base away lies a much larger clone, so this may be a sequencing read error. V is TRBV19 and J is TRBJ2-2; D is perhaps TRBD2 (6 bases). The CDR3 is 12 residues long. Germline CDR1 reads LNHDA; CDR2 reads SQIVND (reference sequence). The CDR3 region is CTSSIEGGDPFF. In nucleotides, the CDR3 is TGTACCAGTAGTATAGAAGGAGGGGACCCGTTTTTT.

Only a few counts were recorded for this clonotype. One end of the junction is discordant with germline, which a read error may explain. The chain recombines TRBV6-2 or TRBV6-3 with TRBJ2-1; D is perhaps TRBD1 or TRBD2 (5 bases each). Germline lookup yields CDR1 MNHEY and CDR2 SVGEGT. This CDR3 region has 13 residues. The CDR3 DNA follows: TGTGCCAGCAGCCTGGGCCCGGGACGACCCGGACTCTTC. Amino acids: CASSLGPGRPGLF.

This clonotype has more than one count but fewer than ten. V gene TRBV12-3 or TRBV12-4 combines with J gene TRBJ2-6, with D uncertain. This CDR3 is built from 14 residues. With 5 bases removed from V and 0 bases from J, the gap between germline ends came to 5 bases. In DNA, the CDR3 is TGTGCCAGCAGTCCTCCCTCTGGGGCCAACGTCCTGACTTTC. Translating it yields CASSPPSGANVLTF.

Only a few counts were recorded for this clonotype. This chain joins TRBV11-2 and TRBJ2-1, with 9 bases lining up with TRBD2. Germline loops: CDR1 SGHAT, CDR2 FQNNGV. The CDR3 runs to 15 residues. Trimming cost V 4 bases and J 5 bases; bases outside gene matches: 6. The CDR3 nucleotides read TGTGCCAGCAGCTCTTGGACTAGCGCTGACAATGAGCAGTTCTTC. This translates into CASSSWTSADNEQFF.

This clonotype was recorded many times. The chain recombines TRBV6-1 with TRBJ1-5; 8 nucleotides line up with TRBD1. The CDR3 consists of 13 residues. Trimming took 8 bases from V and 11 from J; bases not matched to a gene: 11. Germline V gives CDR1 MNHNS, CDR2 SASEGT. Written as DNA, the CDR3 is TGTGCCAGCGGACAGGGTTTCCCCATCGCCCAGCATTTT. The encoded protein is CASGQGFPIAQHF.

In this sample, this clonotype turned up a few times. The rearrangement uses TRBV12-3 or TRBV12-4 and TRBJ2-7, with D uncertain. The length of the CDR3 is 13 residues. The V end was cut by 3 bases, the J end by 2 bases, with 8 bases between. CDR3 coding DNA: TGTGCCAGCAGTTTCGACCAAACCTACGAGCAGTACTTC. Translation gives CASSFDQTYEQYF.

The sample holds a few counts of this clonotype. This chain joins TRBV4-1 and TRBJ2-1, with TRBD1 matching over 7 bases. CDR1 and CDR2 (germline): MGHRA, YSYEKL. This CDR3 region has 15 residues. J lost 8 bases, V lost 0 bases, and 7 bases had no gene match. In DNA, the CDR3 is TGCGCCAGCAGCCAAGATCCCGGACAGGTTGATGAGCAGTTCTTC. Its translation: CASSQDPGQVDEQFF.

The chain combines TRBV14 with TRBJ2-1; TRBD2 is a possible D gene (7 bases). V shed 1 base and J shed 7 bases, with 17 bases lying between them. The CDR3 loop spans 16 amino acids. CDR1 and CDR2 (germline): SGHDN, FVKESK. The CDR3 is CASSQVRGAIKNEQFF. CDR3 coding DNA: TGTGCCAGCAGCCAAGTACGGGGGGCGATTAAGAATGAGCAGTTCTTC.